This T cell receptor beta chain was found in a study of PD-L1 blockade in urothelial cancer (dated by TCRdb to the late 2010s). Looking at the study overall: All patients started therapy around 2014 and received atezolizumab 1,200 mg intravenously every 3 weeks. Pretreatment tumor samples and matched peripheral blood, collected serially before and after atezolizumab treatment, underwent TCR sequencing. About 90% of the 29 patients were identified as males with urothelial cancer of bladder origin, and a prior smoking history was reported by 18 of 29 patients. Blood samples were analyzed at 3 weeks after treatment start (second dose) and at 6 weeks after treatment start. Durable clinical benefit was achieved by nine patients but not by the remaining 20. In the same patients, pretreatment tumors underwent whole exome sequencing and RNA sequencing in addition to TCR sequencing. An ECOG performance status of 0 or 1 was recorded for the patients, and 0 to 3 prior chemotherapy regimens had been received by the patients. The study, an exploratory multi-omic analysis, examined somatic, immune and clinical correlates of response to PD-L1 blockade with atezolizumab in urothelial cancer. Pretreatment blood TCR-seq was available for about 30 patients, at least one posttreatment blood collection was obtained for 25 or so patients, and tumor TCR-seq was available for 25 or so patients. Durable clinical benefit was defined as progression-free survival longer than 6 months, and TCR features were also tested against progression-free and overall survival. Blood samples gave a median of about 150,000 T cells and tens of thousands of unique TCRs, with a median clonality of around 0.074.

The CDR3 sequence holds 17 residues, the cysteine and phenylalanine included. Only the CDR3 DNA stays, 51 bases, in frame from base 1. At the junction V is shortened by 0 bases and J by 7 bases; bases outside the gene matches: 15. CDR1 and CDR2 were assigned from the germline V gene (reference sequence) as SGHNT and YYREEE. To estimate absolute template abundance from read counts, synthetic TCR analog templates were spiked into each PCR. Using the immunoSEQ assay, TCRbeta CDR3 regions were amplified from genomic DNA with bias-controlled V and J gene primers. Sequencing of rearranged TCRbeta segments was done at approximately 20X coverage. Under the source paper's analysis protocol: Clustering was used to correct sequencing errors, and CDR3s were annotated against IMGT so that V, D and J genes could be assigned. Downstream analyses used only productive TCRbeta rearrangements and left out out-of-frame or stop-codon sequences. To compute clonality, Shannon entropy was normalized by the log of the number of unique productive sequences and then subtracted from one. Clones differing between time points or between blood and tumor were identified by Fisher's exact test with Benjamini-Hochberg correction at adjusted p below 0.01. The clones in this table, taken by TCRdb from immuneACCESS, are in-frame only. Not every clone is retained; where verified, under half of the shortfall comes from an unresolved V gene, and the cause of the rest is unknown. That table is the source of V, J and clone size, and D and trimming were worked out from the DNA. The sample records around 40,000 clones, approximately 91% of which are singletons. Approximately 11% of the sample rests with the top ten.

Findings and caveats that apply to the study as a whole: Improved progression-free and overall survival was associated with having pretreatment peripheral blood TCR clonality below the median. Greater expansion of tumor-associated TCR clones in peripheral blood 3 weeks after the start of treatment was observed in patients with durable benefit (n ≈ 22, p = 0.022). Because the sample size was small (n ≈ 28) and many of the analyses were exploratory, the results are meant to be hypothesis-generating.

The time point label on this specimen signifies: pretreatment peripheral blood. The cohort included 25 to 30 patients with locally advanced or metastatic urothelial carcinoma who were treated at Memorial Sloan Kettering on a trial protocol. Peripheral blood mononuclear cells were collected from each patient pretreatment and during treatment, giving between 1 and 8 total time points per patient. The Qiagen DNeasy Blood extraction kit was used to purify genomic DNA from total PBMCs and tumor samples. PBMCs were collected pretreatment and during treatment and were isolated and stored as previously described. Notes on this clone: The target of this receptor is not known. It has no much larger one-base neighbor in the sample; base qualities were not kept.

Sequenced here: PBMCs, sampled around atezolizumab (anti-PD-L1) treatment. This sequence was found in an older woman with urothelial cancer. The chain couples TRBV5-4 to TRBJ1-2, and TRBD1 matches 7 of the central bases. The sequence in DNA is TGTGCCAGCAGCTTGGATCTGGTCGCGACAGGGTGGGGTGGCTACACCTTC. Translated, it gives CASSLDLVATGWGGYTF.